The 10 T cell receptor beta chains in this list originate from one sample, sequenced in a study of cytomegalovirus exposure and HLA in healthy donors. Vbeta (60) and Jbeta (13) primers were used in the PCR. Sequencing was performed with immunoSEQ multiplex PCR; in TCRdb, only in-frame clones are kept and a portion is missing. The sample includes approximately 170,000 clones, 73% seen only once; the top ten take approximately 5.4%. Source material: PBMCs. All receptors come from a woman younger than 35 in good health and CMV-seropositive.

The chain carries TRBV2 and TRBJ1-6, with D uncertain. CDR3 length: 13 amino acids. The germline CDR1 and CDR2 sequences are SNHLY and FYNNEI. The V gene lost 6 bases and the J gene lost 13 bases, with 16 bases spanning the gap. The CDR3 nucleotides read TGTGCCAGCAGGTCGGGGAGTCCTTCGCCCCTCCACTTT. Its protein product is CASRSGSPSPLHF.

In its sample, this clone was seen once. The J gene is TRBJ2-5, the V gene TRBV4-3, with D tentatively TRBD1 (5 bases). V lost 5 bases and J lost 4, with 11 bases in between. Germline CDR1 LGHNA, CDR2 YSLEER. The CDR3 spans 13 residues. The CDR3 loop is CASSLQVGETQYF. As DNA, the CDR3 is TGCGCCAGCAGCTTACAGGTTGGAGAGACCCAGTACTTC.

This sequence joins TRBV7-6 and TRBJ2-3, with 8 bases matching TRBD2. The J segment lost 2 bases and the V segment lost 4 bases, leaving 8 bases of the junction unmatched. The CDR3 consists of 16 residues. Per the germline V gene, CDR1 is SGHVS and CDR2 is FNYEAQ. The CDR3 region is CASSSPLAGTTDTQYF. The CDR3 nucleotides are TGTGCCAGCAGCTCGCCGTTAGCGGGGACCACAGATACGCAGTATTTT.

About this clone itself: One junction end disagrees with the germline gene, perhaps due to a read error. The gene calls are TRBV6-5 and TRBJ1-1, with D perhaps TRBD1 (5 bases). Germline assignment: CDR1 MNHEY and CDR2 SVGAGI. CDR3 length: 15 amino acids. The CDR3 bases are TGTGCCATCAGTGCCCGGGGGGGGACGAACACTGAAGCTTTCTTT. Protein sequence: CAISARGGTNTEAFF.

The chain has TRBV4-3 and TRBJ2-2; 7 nucleotides agree with TRBD1. This CDR3 comprises 14 residues. V lost 6 bases, J lost 2 bases, and 3 bases stayed unmatched. The germline gives CDR1 LGHNA, CDR2 YSLEER. The CDR3 here is CASRTGLNTGELFF. The DNA for the CDR3 is TGCGCCAGCAGGACAGGGTTAAACACCGGGGAGCTGTTTTTT.

This clone occurred a few times. The chain has TRBV29-1 and TRBJ2-1; D unclear. This CDR3 comprises 13 residues. The V gene's germline CDR1 is SQVTM and CDR2 ANQGSEA. The V and J ends lost 5 bases and 8 bases respectively, with 16 bases between them. CDR3 coding DNA: TGCAGCGTTTACGATCAACCCCGCGATGAGCAGTTCTTC. Its translation is CSVYDQPRDEQFF.

This clone was detected only once. V gene TRBV6-5 combines with J gene TRBJ2-5; 7 nucleotides match TRBD1. CDR1 and CDR2 from the germline V gene are MNHEY and SVGAGI. CDR3 length: 14 residues. The V segment lost 5 bases and the J segment 11 bases; nucleotides outside the gene matches: 14. The CDR3 loop is CASSPPTGFGAQYF. CDR3 nucleotide sequence: TGTGCCAGCAGTCCTCCGACAGGGTTTGGTGCACAGTACTTC.

The gene calls are TRBV9 and TRBJ2-5; 9 nucleotides line up with TRBD2. This CDR3 region has 15 residues. Trimming took 2 bases from V and 0 from J; bases not matched to a gene: 2. CDR1 SGDLS and CDR2 YYNGEE come from the germline V gene. The CDR3 spells CASSVTSGNQETQYF. DNA for the CDR3: TGTGCCAGCAGCGTGACTAGCGGCAACCAAGAGACCCAGTACTTC.

The sample holds a few counts of this clone. The chain joins TRBV9 to TRBJ2-5, with 10 bases fitting TRBD2. V shed 4 bases, J shed 2 bases, and the junction held 11 bases outside the gene matches. This CDR3 spans 17 amino acids. CDR1 is SGDLS, CDR2 YYNGEE, per germline. Here the CDR3 reads CASSQSGGAVLQETQYF. The CDR3 bases are TGTGCCAGCAGCCAGAGCGGGGGGGCCGTGTTACAAGAGACCCAGTACTTC.

The count of this clone is one. The rearrangement uses TRBV14 and TRBJ2-3; D is unresolved. Trimming took off 1 base at V and 2 bases at J, with 4 bases between the two ends. Germline loops: CDR1 SGHDN, CDR2 FVKESK. This CDR3 contains 13 residues. For the CDR3, the DNA is TGTGCCAGCAGCCAAGCTTTCACAGATACGCAGTATTTT. It yields the protein CASSQAFTDTQYF. Looking up the rest from reference TRBV14 and TRBJ2-3 gives the full variable domain: EAGVTQFPSHSVIEKGQTVTLRCDPISGHDNLYWYRRVMGKEIKFLLHFVKESKQDESGMPNNRFLAERTGGTYSTLKVQPAELEDSGVYFCASSQAFTDTQYFGPGTRLTVL.